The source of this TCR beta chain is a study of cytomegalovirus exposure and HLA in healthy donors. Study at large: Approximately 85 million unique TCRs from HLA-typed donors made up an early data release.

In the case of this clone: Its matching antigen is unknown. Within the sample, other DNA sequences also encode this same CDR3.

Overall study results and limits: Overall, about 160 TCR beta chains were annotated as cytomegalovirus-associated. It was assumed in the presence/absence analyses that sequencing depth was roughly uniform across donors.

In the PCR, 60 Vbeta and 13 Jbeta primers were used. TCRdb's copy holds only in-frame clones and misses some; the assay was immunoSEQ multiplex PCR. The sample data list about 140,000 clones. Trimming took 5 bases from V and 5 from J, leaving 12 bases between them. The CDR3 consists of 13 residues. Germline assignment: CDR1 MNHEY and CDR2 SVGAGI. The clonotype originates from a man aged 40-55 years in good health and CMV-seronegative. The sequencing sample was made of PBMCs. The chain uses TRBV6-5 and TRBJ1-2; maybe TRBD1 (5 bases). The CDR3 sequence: CASSTDRTYGYTF. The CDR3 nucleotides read TGTGCCAGCAGTACTGACAGAACTTATGGCTACACCTTC.